This TCR beta chain emerged from a study of blood T cell repertoires in COVID-19. On the study more broadly: From the United States, Italy and Spain came samples of acute and convalescent COVID-19.

Trimming took 10 bases from V and 2 from J; bases not matched to a gene: 5. The CDR3 is made up of 12 amino acids. Germline V CDR1 and CDR2: MDHEN, SYDVKM. The table came from immunoSEQ multiplex PCR; TCRdb's copy has only in-frame clones and leaves some out. The sample consists of 200,000 to 250,000 clones, around nine tenths of them appearing once. During active infection, Seattle patients enrolled and were then monitored through disease. The receptor was derived from a man in his forties or fifties with COVID-19, enrolled during active disease. The chain combines TRBV28 with TRBJ2-7; 7 bases fit TRBD1. Source material: peripheral blood. The DNA of the CDR3 is TGTGCCATCGGGACAGCCACCTACGAGCAGTACTTC. Protein sequence: CAIGTATYEQYF. Full variable domain (outside the CDR3, taken from reference TRBV28 and TRBJ2-7): DVKVTQSSRYLVKRTGEKVFLECVQDMDHENMFWYRQDPGLGLRLIYFSYDVKMKEKGDIPEGYSVSREKKERFSLILESASTNQTSMYLCAIGTATYEQYFGPGTRLTVT.